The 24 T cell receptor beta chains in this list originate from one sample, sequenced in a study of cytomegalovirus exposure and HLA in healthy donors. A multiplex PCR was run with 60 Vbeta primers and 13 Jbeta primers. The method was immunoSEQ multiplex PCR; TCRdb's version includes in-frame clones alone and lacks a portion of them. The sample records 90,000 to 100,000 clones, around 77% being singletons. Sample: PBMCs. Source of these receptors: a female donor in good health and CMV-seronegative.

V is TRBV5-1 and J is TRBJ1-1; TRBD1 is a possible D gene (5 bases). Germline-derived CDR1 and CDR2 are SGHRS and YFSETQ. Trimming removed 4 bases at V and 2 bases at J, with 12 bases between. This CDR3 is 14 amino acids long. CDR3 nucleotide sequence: TGCGCCAGCAGCGGAACGACAGACAACACTGAAGCTTTCTTT. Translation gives CASSGTTDNTEAFF.

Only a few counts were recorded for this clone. In DNA, the CDR3 is TGTGCCAGTAGTGTCCTTGCGGGGGCCACTTCCTACGAGCAGTACTTC. Its protein is CASSVLAGATSYEQYF. The J gene is TRBJ2-7, the V gene TRBV19; D perhaps matches TRBD2 (7 bases). V lost 5 bases and J lost 1, with 18 bases in between. This CDR3 is built from 16 residues. CDR1 and CDR2 (germline): LNHDA, SQIVND (reference sequence). Complete variable domain (other parts from reference TRBV19 and TRBJ2-7): DGGITQSPKYLFRKEGQNVTLSCEQNLNHDAMYWYRQDPGQGLRLIYYSQIVNDFQKGDIAEGYSVSREKKESFPLTVTSAQKNPTAFYLCASSVLAGATSYEQYFGPGTRLTVT.

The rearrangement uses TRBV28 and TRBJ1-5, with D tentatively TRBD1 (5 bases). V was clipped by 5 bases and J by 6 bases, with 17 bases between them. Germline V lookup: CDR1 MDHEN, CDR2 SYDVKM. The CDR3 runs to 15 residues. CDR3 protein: CASSPPVGGSQPQHF. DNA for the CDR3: TGTGCCAGCAGTCCTCCCGTGGGGGGGAGTCAGCCCCAGCATTTT. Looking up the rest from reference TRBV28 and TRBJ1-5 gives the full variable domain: DVKVTQSSRYLVKRTGEKVFLECVQDMDHENMFWYRQDPGLGLRLIYFSYDVKMKEKGDIPEGYSVSREKKERFSLILESASTNQTSMYLCASSPPVGGSQPQHFGDGTRLSIL.

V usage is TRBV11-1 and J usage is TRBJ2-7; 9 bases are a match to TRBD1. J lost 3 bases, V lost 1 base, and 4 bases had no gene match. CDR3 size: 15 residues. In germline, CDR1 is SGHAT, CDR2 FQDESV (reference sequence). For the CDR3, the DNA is TGTGCCAGCAGCTTAGTTGGGACAGGGAACTACGAGCAGTACTTC. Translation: CASSLVGTGNYEQYF. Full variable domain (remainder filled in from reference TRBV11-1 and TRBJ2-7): EAEVAQSPRYKITEKSQAVAFWCDPISGHATLYWYRQILGQGPELLVQFQDESVVDDSQLPKDRFSAERLKGVDSTLKIQPAELGDSAMYLCASSLVGTGNYEQYFGPGTRLTVT.

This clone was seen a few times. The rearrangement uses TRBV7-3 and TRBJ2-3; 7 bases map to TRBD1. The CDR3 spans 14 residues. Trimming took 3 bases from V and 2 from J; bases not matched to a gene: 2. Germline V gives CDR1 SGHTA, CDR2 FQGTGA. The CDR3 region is CASSFDRATDTQYF. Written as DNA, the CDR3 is TGTGCCAGCAGCTTTGACAGGGCCACAGATACGCAGTATTTT. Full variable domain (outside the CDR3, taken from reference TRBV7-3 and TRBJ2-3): GAGVSQTPSNKVTEKGKYVELRCDPISGHTALYWYRQSLGQGPEFLIYFQGTGAADDSGLPNDRFFAVRPEGSVSTLKIQRTERGDSAVYLCASSFDRATDTQYFGPGTRLTVL.

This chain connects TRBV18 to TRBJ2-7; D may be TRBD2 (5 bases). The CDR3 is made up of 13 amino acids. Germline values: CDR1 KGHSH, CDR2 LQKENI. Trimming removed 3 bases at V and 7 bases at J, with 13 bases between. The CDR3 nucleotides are TGTGCCAGCTCACCCGGACTCCCGGGGGAGCAGTACTTC. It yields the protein CASSPGLPGEQYF.

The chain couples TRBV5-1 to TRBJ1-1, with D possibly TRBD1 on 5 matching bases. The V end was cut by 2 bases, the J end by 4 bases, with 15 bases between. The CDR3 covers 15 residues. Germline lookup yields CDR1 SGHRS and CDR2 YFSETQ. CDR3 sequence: CASSLDSQDSTEAFF. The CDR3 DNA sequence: TGCGCCAGCAGCTTAGACTCACAGGATAGCACTGAAGCTTTCTTT.

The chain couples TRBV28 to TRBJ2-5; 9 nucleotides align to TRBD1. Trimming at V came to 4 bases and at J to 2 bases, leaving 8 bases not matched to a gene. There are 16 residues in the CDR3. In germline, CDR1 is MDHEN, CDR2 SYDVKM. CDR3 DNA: TGTGCCAGCAGTTCGGGGGACAGGGCCCTTCAAGAGACCCAGTACTTC. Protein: CASSSGDRALQETQYF. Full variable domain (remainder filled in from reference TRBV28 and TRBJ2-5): DVKVTQSSRYLVKRTGEKVFLECVQDMDHENMFWYRQDPGLGLRLIYFSYDVKMKEKGDIPEGYSVSREKKERFSLILESASTNQTSMYLCASSSGDRALQETQYFGPGTRLLVL.

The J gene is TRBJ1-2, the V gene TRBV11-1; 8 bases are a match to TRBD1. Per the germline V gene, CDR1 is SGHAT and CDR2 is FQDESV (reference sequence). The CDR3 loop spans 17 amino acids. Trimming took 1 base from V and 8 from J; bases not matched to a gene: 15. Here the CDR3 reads CASSLGSGQGTYRGYTF. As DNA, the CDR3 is TGTGCCAGCAGCTTAGGTTCCGGACAGGGTACTTATCGGGGCTACACCTTC.

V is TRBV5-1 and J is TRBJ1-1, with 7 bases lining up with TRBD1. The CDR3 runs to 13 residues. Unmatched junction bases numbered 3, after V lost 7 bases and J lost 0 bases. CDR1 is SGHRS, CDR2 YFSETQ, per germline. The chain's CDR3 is CASGQALNTEAFF. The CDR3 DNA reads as TGCGCCAGCGGACAGGCGTTGAACACTGAAGCTTTCTTT.

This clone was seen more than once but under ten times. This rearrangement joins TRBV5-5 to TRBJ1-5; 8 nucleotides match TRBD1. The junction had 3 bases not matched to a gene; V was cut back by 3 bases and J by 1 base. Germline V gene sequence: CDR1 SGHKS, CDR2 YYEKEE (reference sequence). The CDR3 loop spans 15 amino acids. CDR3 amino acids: CASSYGQGSNQPQHF. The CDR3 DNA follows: TGTGCCAGCAGCTACGGACAGGGAAGCAATCAGCCCCAGCATTTT. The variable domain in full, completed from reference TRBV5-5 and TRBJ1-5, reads DAGVTQSPTHLIKTRGQQVTLRCSPISGHKSVSWYQQVLGQGPQFIFQYYEKEERGRGNFPDRFSARQFPNYSSELNVNALLLGDSALYLCASSYGQGSNQPQHFGDGTRLSIL.

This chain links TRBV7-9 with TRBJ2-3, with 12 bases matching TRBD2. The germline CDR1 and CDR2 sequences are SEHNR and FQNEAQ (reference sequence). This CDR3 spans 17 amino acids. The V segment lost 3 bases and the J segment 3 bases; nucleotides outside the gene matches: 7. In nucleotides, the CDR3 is TGTGCCAGCAGCTTCCCCCTGACTAGCGGGAGTACAGATACGCAGTATTTT. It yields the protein CASSFPLTSGSTDTQYF.

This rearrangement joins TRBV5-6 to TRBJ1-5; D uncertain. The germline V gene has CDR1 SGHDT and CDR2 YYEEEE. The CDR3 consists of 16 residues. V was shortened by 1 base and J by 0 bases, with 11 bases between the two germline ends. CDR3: CASSLRRVNSNQPQHF. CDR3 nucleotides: TGTGCCAGCAGCTTGAGGAGGGTGAATAGCAATCAGCCCCAGCATTTT.

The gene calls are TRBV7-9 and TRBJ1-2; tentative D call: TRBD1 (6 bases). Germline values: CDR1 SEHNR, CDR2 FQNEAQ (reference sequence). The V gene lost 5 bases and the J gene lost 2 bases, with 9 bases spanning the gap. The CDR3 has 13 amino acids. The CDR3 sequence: CASSPGTNYGYTF. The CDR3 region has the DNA TGTGCCAGCAGCCCAGGGACAAACTATGGCTACACCTTC.

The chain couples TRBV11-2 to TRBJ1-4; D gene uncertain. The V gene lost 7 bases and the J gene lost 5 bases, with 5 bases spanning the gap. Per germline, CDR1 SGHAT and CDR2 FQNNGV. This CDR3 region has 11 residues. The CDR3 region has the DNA TGTGCCAGCACCCTGAATGAAAAACTGTTTTTT. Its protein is CASTLNEKLFF.

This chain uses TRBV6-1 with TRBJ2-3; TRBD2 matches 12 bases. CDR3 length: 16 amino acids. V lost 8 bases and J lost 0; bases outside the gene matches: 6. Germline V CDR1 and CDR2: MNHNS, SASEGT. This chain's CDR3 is CASGEGLAGSTDTQYF. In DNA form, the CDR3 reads TGTGCCAGCGGCGAAGGACTAGCGGGAAGCACAGATACGCAGTATTTT.

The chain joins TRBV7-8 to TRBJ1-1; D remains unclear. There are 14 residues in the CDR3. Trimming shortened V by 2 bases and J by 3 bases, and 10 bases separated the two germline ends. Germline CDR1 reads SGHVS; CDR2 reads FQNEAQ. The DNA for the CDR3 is TGTGCCAGCAGCTTAACCCTGAGTTACACTGAAGCTTTCTTT. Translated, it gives CASSLTLSYTEAFF. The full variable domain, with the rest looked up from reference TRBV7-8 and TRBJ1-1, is GAGVSQSPRYKVAKRGQDVALRCDPISGHVSLFWYQQALGQGPEFLTYFQNEAQLDKSGLPSDRFFAERPEGSVSTLKIQRTQQEDSAVYLCASSLTLSYTEAFFGQGTRLTVV.

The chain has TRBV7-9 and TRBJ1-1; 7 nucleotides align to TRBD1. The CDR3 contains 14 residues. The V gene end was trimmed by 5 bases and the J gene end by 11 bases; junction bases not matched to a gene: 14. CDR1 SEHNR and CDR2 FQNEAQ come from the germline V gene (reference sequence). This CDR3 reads CASSLGVRQGGAFF. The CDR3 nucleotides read TGTGCCAGCAGCCTGGGGGTCAGACAGGGAGGCGCTTTCTTT.

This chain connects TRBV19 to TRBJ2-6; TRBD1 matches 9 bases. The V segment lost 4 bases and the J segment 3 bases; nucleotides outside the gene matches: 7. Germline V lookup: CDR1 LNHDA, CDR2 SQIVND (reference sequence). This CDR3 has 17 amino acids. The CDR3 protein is CASSRGTGFFGANVLTF. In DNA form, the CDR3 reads TGTGCCAGTAGTAGGGGGACAGGGTTTTTTGGGGCCAACGTCCTGACTTTC.

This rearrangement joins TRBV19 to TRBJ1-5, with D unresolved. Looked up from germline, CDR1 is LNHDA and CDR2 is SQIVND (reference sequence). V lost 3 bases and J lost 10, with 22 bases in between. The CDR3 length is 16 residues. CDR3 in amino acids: CASSIRGWSYYDPQHF. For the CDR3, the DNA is TGTGCCAGTAGTATCCGGGGATGGAGTTATTACGATCCCCAGCATTTT.

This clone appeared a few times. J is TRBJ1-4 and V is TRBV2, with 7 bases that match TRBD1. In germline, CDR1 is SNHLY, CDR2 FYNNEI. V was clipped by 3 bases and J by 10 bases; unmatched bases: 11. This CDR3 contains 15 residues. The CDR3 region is CASSEASTGSGKLFF. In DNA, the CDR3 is TGTGCCAGCAGTGAGGCTTCGACAGGGTCTGGAAAACTGTTTTTT.

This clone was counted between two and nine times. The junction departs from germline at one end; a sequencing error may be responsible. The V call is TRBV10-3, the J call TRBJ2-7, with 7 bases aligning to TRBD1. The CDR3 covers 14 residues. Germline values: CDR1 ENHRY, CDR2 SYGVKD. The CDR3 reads CASSYAGTDYEQYF. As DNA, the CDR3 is TGTGCCAGCAGTTACGCCGGGACAGACTACGAGCAGTACTTC.

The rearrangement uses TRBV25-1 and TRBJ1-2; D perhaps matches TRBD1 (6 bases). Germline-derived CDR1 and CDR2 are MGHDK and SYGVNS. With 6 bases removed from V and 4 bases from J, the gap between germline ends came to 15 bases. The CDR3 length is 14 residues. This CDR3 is CASSYGQWPYGYTF. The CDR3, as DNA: TGTGCCAGCAGCTATGGACAGTGGCCCTATGGCTACACCTTC.

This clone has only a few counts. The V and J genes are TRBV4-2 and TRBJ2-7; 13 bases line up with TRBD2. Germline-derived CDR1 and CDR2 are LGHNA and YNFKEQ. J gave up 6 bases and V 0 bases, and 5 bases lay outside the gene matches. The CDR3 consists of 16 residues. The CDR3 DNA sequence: TGTGCCAGCAGCCAAGATCCCGGGACTAGCGGGGTCGAGCAGTACTTC. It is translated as CASSQDPGTSGVEQYF.